This T cell receptor beta chain originates from a study of cytomegalovirus exposure and HLA in healthy donors. Study findings and constraints: There were under 200 TCR beta chains listed as cytomegalovirus-associated.

This CDR3 contains 17 residues. The V gene's germline CDR1 is KGHSH and CDR2 LQKENI. The V gene end was trimmed by 5 bases and the J gene end by 9 bases; junction bases not matched to a gene: 15. This clone showed up just once. Its antigen is unknown. PCR amplification relied on 60 Vbeta primers (plus 13 Jbeta primers). Assay used: immunoSEQ multiplex PCR; TCRdb lists only in-frame clones, some missing. Of approximately 110,000 clones detected, 12% appear once; the ten largest clones hold 16%. The chain is built from TRBV18 and TRBJ2-1; 11 bases map to TRBD2. The TCR sequence derives from a man aged 35 to 55 in good health and CMV-seropositive. The sample was PBMCs. The CDR3 sequence is CASSRELAGERSSEQFF. The CDR3 DNA sequence: TGTGCCAGCTCAAGAGAACTAGCGGGAGAGCGTTCCAGTGAGCAGTTCTTC.